A selection of T cell receptor beta chains follows, all from one sample in a study of CD8 T cells in ankylosing spondylitis. TCRdb itself ran the 5' RACE reads through MiXCR, one entry per CDR3 protein. The sample lists around 120,000 distinct CDR3 sequences; approximately 15% were seen once. The material sequenced was blood, either unsorted or a sorted T cell fraction (not recorded which). Receptors originate from a female donor with ankylosing spondylitis or in good health (not recorded which). CDR3s leave out the opening cysteine and the closing phenylalanine or tryptophan. The order of the fields is CDR3 length, V gene, D gene, CDR3 protein. A D gene is named only where the DNA matches it firmly.

11,TRBV20-1,NA,SATLRGTDTQY
14,TRBV20-1,TRBD2,SARVIAGGFTDTQY
13,TRBV28,NA,ASSSGDGSTDTQY
11,TRBV30,NA,AWRSGYYEKLF
14,TRBV12-3/TRBV12-4,NA,ASSSRALGPNQPQH
13,TRBV10-3,TRBD2,AISGLAGGVETQY
10,TRBV29-1,TRBD1,SGDRGWNEQF
12,TRBV28,TRBD2,ASSQLAVSYEQY
13,TRBV5-6,NA,ASSLSGSTYYGYT
12,TRBV20-1,NA,SARNYGNTGELF
13,TRBV2,NA,ASSEVRGGNQPQH
11,TRBV20-1,NA,SAPMKKADTQY
10,TRBV7-9,NA,ASSLKGGPQH
11,TRBV12-3/TRBV12-4,NA,ASSLPGGNEQF
18,TRBV21-1,NA,ASSNSQGVISGPRHQPQH
13,TRBV28,NA,ASSSPSGRDNEQF
13,TRBV5-1,NA,ASSSDTPRTPEAF
13,TRBV19,NA,ASSTGTRSSYEQY
12,TRBV6-5,TRBD1,ASRLDRGANVLT
13,TRBV7-2,NA,ASSLFSLAGGELF
15,TRBV28,TRBD1,ASRSPRTGPSNYGYT
12,TRBV10-3,NA,AISEGGRNQPQH
13,TRBV30,NA,AWSRTMGLNTEAF
11,TRBV20-1,NA,SAPQQGTDTQY
12,TRBV5-1,NA,ASSQTSGNYGYT
13,TRBV6-5,NA,ASSYGQNSNYGYT
13,TRBV5-1,NA,ASSPQGPYTDTQY
11,TRBV29-1,TRBD1,SAEGGQGHGYT
11,TRBV29-1,NA,STEGGTYNEQF
10,TRBV6-5,NA,ASSYSWNEQY
16,TRBV20-1,NA,SARPGGQKLLAKNIQY
11,TRBV5-5,NA,ASSLDSSSPLH
12,TRBV10-3,NA,AISESGASYEQY
9,TRBV20-1,NA,SAPTGETQY
11,TRBV5-1,NA,ASSLQGNGELF
17,TRBV27,NA,ASSLSWIRASSGANVLT
13,TRBV7-2,NA,ASSLASSGFYGYT
12,TRBV5-1,TRBD2,ASSFQREYNEQF
14,TRBV20-1,NA,SARARRTRFTYEQY
10,TRBV10-2,NA,ASSEGYQPQH
15,TRBV7-2,NA,ASSLMSAGMTNQPQH
16,TRBV7-8,NA,ASSLESVSGVHTDTQY
13,TRBV11-2,TRBD2,ASSSGLAGVETQY
12,TRBV5-1,NA,ASSLVGASLREH
11,TRBV30,NA,AWTPTEVYGYT
12,TRBV10-3,NA,AISEFQGEGEQF
12,TRBV6-2/TRBV6-3,NA,ASSYSASQETQY
13,TRBV30,NA,AWSVRGNSNQPQH
12,TRBV7-9,NA,ASSLEARNTEAF
11,TRBV15,NA,ATSTGFGNTIY
11,TRBV14,NA,ASSQRQNYGYT
11,TRBV20-1,NA,SASDSPRDTQY
15,TRBV28,TRBD1,ASSFTGGRGVNQPQH